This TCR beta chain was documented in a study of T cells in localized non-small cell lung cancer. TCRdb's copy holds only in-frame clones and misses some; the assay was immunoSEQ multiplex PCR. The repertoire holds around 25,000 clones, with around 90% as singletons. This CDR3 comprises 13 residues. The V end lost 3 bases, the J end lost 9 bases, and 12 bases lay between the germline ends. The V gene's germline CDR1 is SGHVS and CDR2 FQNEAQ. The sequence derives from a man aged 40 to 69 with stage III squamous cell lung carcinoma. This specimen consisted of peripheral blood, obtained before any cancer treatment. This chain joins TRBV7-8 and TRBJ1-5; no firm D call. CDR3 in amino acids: CASSLGSQRPQHF. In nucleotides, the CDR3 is TGTGCCAGCAGCTTGGGTTCCCAGCGGCCCCAGCATTTT.